The 31 T cell receptor beta chains given below trace back to one sample, sequenced in a study of OX40 agonist ivuxolimab in advanced cancers. Only in-frame clones appear in the TCRdb table, and some are missing; sequencing was by immunoSEQ multiplex PCR. The sample holds around 58,000 clones; approximately 94% are singletons and the top ten take roughly 19%. The sequences come from CD4+ or CD8+ T cells sorted from blood, collected in a trial of the OX40 agonist ivuxolimab. These receptors were obtained from an adult with an advanced solid tumor such as melanoma, head and neck, liver or kidney cancer.

The chain employs TRBV28 and TRBJ2-1; D not certain. The CDR3 contains 13 residues. Germline loops: CDR1 MDHEN, CDR2 SYDVKM. With 2 bases removed from V and 3 bases from J, the gap between germline ends came to 5 bases. The CDR3 sequence: CASSLDNYNEQFF. For the CDR3, the DNA is TGTGCCAGCAGTTTAGACAACTACAATGAGCAGTTCTTC.

The chain combines TRBV6-5 with TRBJ2-1; the D call may be TRBD1 or TRBD2 (5 bases each). Trimming stripped 8 bases from V and 4 bases from J, with 15 bases between. Germline V CDR1 and CDR2: MNHEY, SVGAGI. The CDR3 runs to 14 residues. The CDR3, as DNA: TGTGCCAGCGGGGACGAACCGGGGTACAATGAGCAGTTCTTC. It is translated as CASGDEPGYNEQFF.

The chain recombines TRBV7-8 with TRBJ2-7, with D possibly being TRBD1 or TRBD2 (5 bases each). The CDR3 has 15 residues. The germline V gene has CDR1 SGHVS and CDR2 FQNEAQ. Trimming removed 2 bases at V and 7 bases at J, with 18 bases between. CDR3 in amino acids: CASSLIGSPREEQYF. As DNA, the CDR3 is TGTGCCAGCAGCTTAATCGGGTCCCCCAGGGAGGAGCAGTACTTC.

The V call is TRBV7-6, the J call TRBJ2-5; TRBD2 aligns across 14 bases. CDR3 length equals 16 residues. The V gene end was trimmed by 5 bases and the J gene end by 9 bases; junction bases not matched to a gene: 11. Germline V gives CDR1 SGHVS, CDR2 FNYEAQ. CDR3 in amino acids: CASSNSGTSGRGAQYF. CDR3 nucleotide sequence: TGTGCCAGCAGCAACTCCGGGACTAGCGGGAGAGGGGCCCAGTACTTC.

The J gene is TRBJ2-5, the V gene TRBV29-1, with 9 bases that match TRBD2. CDR1 is SQVTM, CDR2 ANQGSEA, per germline. The CDR3 has 14 amino acids. J lost 0 bases, V lost 1 base, and 0 bases had no gene match. The CDR3 loop reads CSVEGGRDQETQYF. The CDR3 region has the DNA TGCAGCGTTGAAGGCGGGAGGGACCAAGAGACCCAGTACTTC.

The chain is built from TRBV7-9 and TRBJ2-1, with TRBD1 identical over 9 bases. Germline V lookup: CDR1 SEHNR, CDR2 FQNEAQ (reference sequence). This CDR3 has 15 amino acids. J gave up 7 bases and V 2 bases, and 6 bases lay outside the gene matches. The CDR3 nucleotides read TGTGCCAGCAGCTTAAGGACAGGGGATGAGAATGAGCAGTTCTTC. It yields the protein CASSLRTGDENEQFF.

The CDR3 sequence is CASSVQPQHF. Written as DNA, the CDR3 is TGTGCCAGCAGTGTCCAGCCCCAGCATTTT. The chain has TRBV6-5 and TRBJ1-5; no definite D call. Deletions cut 5 bases from V and 7 bases from J, with 3 bases between. Germline V gene data show CDR1 as MNHEY and CDR2 as SVGAGI. The CDR3 consists of 10 residues.

Details on this clone: The junction departs from the called germline gene at one end, perhaps through a read error. The chain uses TRBV7-7 and TRBJ2-5, with TRBD1 matching 12 bases. The CDR3 length is 15 residues. CDR1 is SSHAT, CDR2 FNYEAQ, per germline (reference sequence). The CDR3 nucleotides read TGTGCTAGCAGCAGATGGGACAGGGGGCATGAGACCCAGTACTTC. Translating it yields CASSRWDRGHETQYF.

The V and J genes are TRBV6-1 and TRBJ1-5; D might be TRBD1 (5 bases). The CDR3 is 14 residues long. The V end lost 8 bases, the J end lost 3 bases, and 14 bases lay between the germline ends. Germline V gives CDR1 MNHNS, CDR2 SASEGT. As DNA, the CDR3 is TGTGCCAGCCAAACCGACAGATACAATCAGCCCCAGCATTTT. It encodes CASQTDRYNQPQHF.

The chain couples TRBV6-4 to TRBJ1-2; TRBD1 agrees at 8 bases. The CDR3 totals 13 residues. Unmatched junction bases numbered 1, after V lost 3 bases and J lost 4 bases. Per germline, CDR1 MRHNA and CDR2 SNTAGT. The DNA for the CDR3 is TGTGCCAGCAGTGAAGGACAGGGCTATGGCTACACCTTC. It yields the protein CASSEGQGYGYTF.

This chain uses TRBV5-5 with TRBJ1-1; a weak D match, TRBD1 (6 bases). Germline lookup yields CDR1 SGHKS and CDR2 YYEKEE (reference sequence). The CDR3 is 14 residues long. The V end was cut by 1 base, the J end by 2 bases, with 9 bases between. The chain's CDR3 is CASSLWDINTEAFF. CDR3 bases: TGTGCCAGCAGCTTGTGGGACATAAACACTGAAGCTTTCTTT. Drawing the rest from reference TRBV5-5 and TRBJ1-1, the complete variable domain is DAGVTQSPTHLIKTRGQQVTLRCSPISGHKSVSWYQQVLGQGPQFIFQYYEKEERGRGNFPDRFSARQFPNYSSELNVNALLLGDSALYLCASSLWDINTEAFFGQGTRLTVV.

The rearrangement joins TRBV13 to TRBJ2-5; D is unclear. The J call may be faulty, since TRBJ2-7 better matches the DNA end. Germline V gene data show CDR1 as PRHDT and CDR2 as FYEKMQ (reference sequence). The CDR3 consists of 12 residues. The CDR3 sequence is CASSSSSYEQYF. CDR3 coding DNA: TGTGCCAGCAGCTCTAGCTCCTACGAGCAGTACTTC.

CDR3 sequence: CASSLGRNPYNEQFF. CDR3 sequence (DNA): TGTGCCAGCAGCTTAGGGCGGAACCCTTACAATGAGCAGTTCTTC. The rearrangement joins TRBV13 to TRBJ2-1; D not certain. Germline CDR1 PRHDT, CDR2 FYEKMQ (reference sequence). The CDR3 spans 15 residues. V was clipped by 0 bases and J by 4 bases, with 10 bases between them.

The CDR3 DNA sequence: TGTGCCAGTAGTCCGGGGCAAAGCGGGAGTCTATTCCAAGAGACCCAGTACTTC. Its protein product is CASSPGQSGSLFQETQYF. The chain is built from TRBV19 and TRBJ2-5, with 8 bases matching TRBD2. V shed 5 bases, J shed 1 base, and the junction held 15 bases outside the gene matches. CDR1 is LNHDA, CDR2 SQIVND, per germline (reference sequence). The CDR3 consists of 18 residues.

The V and J genes are TRBV7-6 and TRBJ1-4; TRBD1 matches at 9 bases. V shed 2 bases and J 0 bases; nucleotides not matched to a gene: 4. The germline CDR1 and CDR2 sequences are SGHVS and FNYEAQ. The CDR3 sequence is 17 residues long. CDR3: CASSLYRGLTTNEKLFF. The CDR3 DNA follows: TGTGCCAGCAGCTTATACAGGGGGCTAACAACTAATGAAAAACTGTTTTTT.

CDR3 nucleotide sequence: TGTGCCAGCAGCCCGGACGAGACGGCGAGCTATGGCTACACCTTC. This translates into CASSPDETASYGYTF. V gene TRBV7-9 combines with J gene TRBJ1-2; D gene ambiguous. CDR1 and CDR2 (germline): SEHNR, FQNEAQ (reference sequence). The V end lost 5 bases, the J end lost 4 bases, and 17 bases lay between the germline ends. The CDR3 consists of 15 residues.

The rearrangement joins TRBV7-9 to TRBJ1-2; tentative D call: TRBD1 (5 bases). Germline CDR1 is SEHNR and CDR2 is FQNEAQ (reference sequence). V lost 1 base, J lost 5 bases, and 11 bases lay in between. The CDR3 sequence is 14 residues long. The CDR3 region is CASSLEEGPYGYTF. CDR3 bases: TGTGCCAGCAGCTTAGAGGAGGGGCCGTATGGCTACACCTTC.

This clone was seen just once. The V and J genes are TRBV30 and TRBJ1-5; D possibly corresponds to TRBD1 (5 bases). CDR1 is GTSNPN and CDR2 is SVGIG in the germline V gene (reference sequence). The V end lost 1 base, the J end lost 3 bases, and 13 bases lay between the germline ends. The CDR3 contains 15 residues. The CDR3 loop is CAWSGGLQTNQPQHF. The CDR3 nucleotides are TGTGCCTGGAGTGGGGGACTTCAGACCAATCAGCCCCAGCATTTT.

The chain uses TRBV7-2 and TRBJ2-1; D gene ambiguous. The ends were cut back, 5 bases at V and 3 bases at J, with 14 bases in the middle. This CDR3 spans 15 amino acids. Germline loops: CDR1 SGHTA, CDR2 FQGNSA. CDR3 protein: CASSTRDPGYNEQFF. In nucleotides, the CDR3 is TGTGCCAGCAGCACCCGCGATCCCGGCTACAATGAGCAGTTCTTC. The full variable domain, rest sourced from reference TRBV7-2 and TRBJ2-1, is GAGVSQSPSNKVTEKGKDVELRCDPISGHTALYWYRQSLGQGLEFLIYFQGNSAPDKSGLPSDRFSAERTGGSVSTLTIQRTQQEDSAVYLCASSTRDPGYNEQFFGPGTRLTVL.

The rearrangement links TRBV5-4 to TRBJ2-5; no reliable D call. Germline V gives CDR1 SGHNT, CDR2 YYREEE (reference sequence). The CDR3 is 13 amino acids. Deletions cut 4 bases from V and 2 bases from J, with 9 bases between. The CDR3 DNA reads TGTGCCAGCAGCGCTCTAACTCAAGAGACCCAGTACTTC. Amino acids: CASSALTQETQYF.

This chain joins TRBV13 and TRBJ2-5; D gene ambiguous. Trimming left V 5 bases short and J 2 bases short, with 12 bases between. The germline gives CDR1 PRHDT, CDR2 FYEKMQ (reference sequence). The CDR3 totals 14 residues. This CDR3 reads CASSPAERQETQYF. Here the CDR3 DNA reads TGTGCCAGCAGCCCCGCGGAACGGCAAGAGACCCAGTACTTC.

This clone came up once. The chain joins TRBV5-6 to TRBJ2-7; D uncertain. CDR1 is SGHDT and CDR2 is YYEEEE in the germline V gene. V was clipped by 4 bases and J by 1 base, with 12 bases between them. The length of the CDR3 is 14 residues. This CDR3 is CASSLERSSYEQYF. CDR3 nucleotides: TGTGCCAGCAGCCTAGAACGGTCTTCCTACGAGCAGTACTTC.

The gene calls are TRBV29-1 and TRBJ2-7; 7 bases are shared with TRBD1. The ends lost 6 bases at V and 6 bases at J; junction bases unmatched: 8. The CDR3 spans 12 residues. Germline CDR1 and CDR2: SQVTM and ANQGSEA. The CDR3, as DNA: TGCAGCGTAGTGACAGGGATAGGCGAGCAGTACTTC. Translation gives CSVVTGIGEQYF.

The chain couples TRBV2 to TRBJ2-5; D is perhaps TRBD2 (7 bases). The CDR3 is made up of 16 amino acids. V lost 0 bases, J lost 3 bases, and 14 bases lay in between. Germline V lookup: CDR1 SNHLY, CDR2 FYNNEI. CDR3 sequence reads: CASSEALGAGEETQYF. In DNA, the CDR3 is TGTGCCAGCAGTGAAGCGCTGGGGGCGGGAGAAGAGACCCAGTACTTC.

The chain uses TRBV27 and TRBJ2-5; TRBD1 is a possible D gene (6 bases). Looked up from germline, CDR1 is MNHEY and CDR2 is SMNVEV (reference sequence). Trimming cost V 4 bases and J 4 bases, with 13 bases left between them. CDR3 length: 14 residues. CDR3 sequence (DNA): TGTGCCAGCAGTTCATACAGGGCCGCAGAGACCCAGTACTTC. As protein: CASSSYRAAETQYF.

The chain joins TRBV13 to TRBJ1-4; 12 bases match TRBD1. CDR3 length equals 18 residues. V dropped 2 bases and J dropped 1; count of bases not matched to a gene: 5. Germline V gene data show CDR1 as PRHDT and CDR2 as FYEKMQ (reference sequence). This CDR3 reads CASSLRDRGLLTNEKLFF. The CDR3 DNA is TGTGCCAGCAGCTTACGGGACAGGGGGCTTTTAACTAATGAAAAACTGTTTTTT.

The chain joins TRBV2 to TRBJ1-3; D gene ambiguous. With 3 bases removed from V and 0 bases from J, the gap between germline ends came to 9 bases. This CDR3 is 15 amino acids long. CDR1 is SNHLY and CDR2 is FYNNEI in the germline V gene. The DNA for the CDR3 is TGTGCCAGCAGTGAGGTTTCTAGCTCTGGAAACACCATATATTTT. Translated, it gives CASSEVSSSGNTIYF.

V is TRBV21-1 and J is TRBJ2-7; the D call TRBD2 from the table was never checked on the DNA. TRBV21-1 is labeled a pseudogene. There are 17 residues in the CDR3. CDR3 protein: CATNLGATSGASYEQYF. CDR3 in DNA: TGTGCCACCAACCTAGGGGCGACTAGCGGAGCCTCCTACGAGCAGTACTTC.

Remarks on this clone: An end of the junction differs from the germline gene, which may be a read error. The V call is TRBV29-1, the J call TRBJ1-2, with D uncertain. Germline V gene data show CDR1 as SQVTM and CDR2 as ANQGSEA. The CDR3 consists of 8 residues. The CDR3 loop is CSVGNMVF. In DNA, the CDR3 is TGCAGCGTTGGGAATATGGTCTTC.

This chain joins TRBV4-2 and TRBJ2-7; 8 bases fit TRBD2. Germline CDR1 reads LGHNA; CDR2 reads YNFKEQ. The CDR3 has 15 amino acids. J gave up 2 bases and V 0 bases, and 3 bases lay outside the gene matches. CDR3 nucleotide sequence: TGTGCCAGCAGCCAAGAGGTGGGACTAGCCTACGAGCAGTACTTC. This gives the protein CASSQEVGLAYEQYF.

The chain employs TRBV6-1 and TRBJ2-7, with 12 bases that match TRBD2. This CDR3 is built from 14 residues. The germline V gene encodes CDR1 MNHNS and CDR2 SASEGT. V shed 7 bases, J shed 2 bases, and the junction held 3 bases outside the gene matches. CDR3 region: CASNRLAGAYEQYF. Written as DNA, the CDR3 is TGTGCCAGCAATAGACTAGCGGGAGCCTACGAGCAGTACTTC.